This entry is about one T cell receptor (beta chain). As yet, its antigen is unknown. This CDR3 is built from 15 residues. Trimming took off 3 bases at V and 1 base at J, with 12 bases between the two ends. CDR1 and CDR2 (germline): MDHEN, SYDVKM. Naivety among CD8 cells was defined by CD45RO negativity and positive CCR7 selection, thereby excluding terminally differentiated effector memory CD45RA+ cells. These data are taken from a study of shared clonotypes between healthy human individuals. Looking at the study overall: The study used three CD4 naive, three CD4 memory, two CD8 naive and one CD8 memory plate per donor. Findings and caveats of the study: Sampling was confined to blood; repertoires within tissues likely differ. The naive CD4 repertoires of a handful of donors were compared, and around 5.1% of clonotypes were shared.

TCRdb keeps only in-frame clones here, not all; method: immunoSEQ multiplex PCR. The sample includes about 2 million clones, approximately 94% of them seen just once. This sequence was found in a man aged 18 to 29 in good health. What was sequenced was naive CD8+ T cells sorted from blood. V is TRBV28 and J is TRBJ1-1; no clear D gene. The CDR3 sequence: CASSFVQERNTEAFF. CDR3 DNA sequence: TGTGCCAGCAGTTTTGTTCAGGAGAGGAACACTGAAGCTTTCTTT.